This TCR beta chain is drawn from a study of CD8+ T cells in alopecia areata. The treatment denotes: oral pan-JAK inhibitor, 5-10 mg twice daily. Individuals with alopecia areata gave both lesional scalp punch biopsies and peripheral blood for collection. Germline V gene lookup returns CDR1 MNHEY and CDR2 SMNVEV (reference sequence). The CDR3 spans 13 residues. Trimming at V came to 6 bases and at J to 3 bases, leaving 5 bases not matched to a gene. RNA, once extracted, was reverse transcribed into cDNA for use as the sequencing template. TCRdb's table, derived via immunoSEQ multiplex PCR, lists solely in-frame clones and lacks some. The sample consists of about 180,000 clones, roughly 50% of them appearing once.

Sequencing used CD4+ T cells sorted from blood, obtained at week 56, from a patient treated with tofacitinib. The chain employs TRBV27 and TRBJ2-7; 7 bases are a match to TRBD2. The clonotype comes from a human donor with alopecia areata. CDR3 in amino acids: CASSSSGYYEQYF. CDR3 sequence (DNA): TGTGCCAGCAGCTCTAGCGGTTACTACGAGCAGTACTTC.